This TCR beta chain is from a study of CD8 T cell repertoires and HIV-1 epitope variants. Study as a whole: An uncultured baseline aliquot held 1M T cells.

On the immunoSEQ platform, TCR beta CDR3s were sequenced at survey depth. This table comes from immunoSEQ multiplex PCR, and its TCRdb copy is limited to in-frame clones, with some not included. The sample lists over 5,000 clones; about 60% were seen once. Study-wide results and caveats: Beta chains alone show antigen proliferation, not cytokine profile or function. Fewer than ten TCR beta clonotypes were antigen-specific, 5 to 7 apparently recognizing autologous or escape variants.

The germline gives CDR1 MNHEY, CDR2 SVGAGI. J was trimmed by 4 bases and V by 2 bases; bases with no gene match: 4. The CDR3 runs to 14 residues. Concerning this clone itself: Its antigen is undetermined.

The rearrangement links TRBV6-5 to TRBJ2-7; TRBD2 aligns across 8 bases. This TCR derives from a male donor with HIV. Specimen: cultured CD8+ T cells derived from PBMCs. The DNA of the CDR3 is TGTGCCAGCAGTTACGGAGCGGGGGTTTACGAGCAGTACTTC. It translates to CASSYGAGVYEQYF.